A selection of T cell receptor beta chains follows, all from one sample in a study of Ad26.COV2.S vaccination and SARS-CoV-2 variants. Data came from immunoSEQ multiplex PCR; TCRdb stores just in-frame clones and leaves some out. Of about 500,000 clones in the sample, approximately 90% were seen once. The input for sequencing was peripheral blood, taken in a trial of Ad26.COV2.S vaccine versus placebo. The receptors derive from a person aged 18-60 years who received the Ad26.COV2.S COVID-19 vaccine or a placebo. CDR3s leave out the opening cysteine and the closing phenylalanine or tryptophan. A D gene is named only where the DNA matches it firmly.

D gene: TRBD2
V gene: TRBV6-2/TRBV6-3
J gene: TRBJ2-7
CDR3 protein: ASSFRLAGTAYEQY

D gene: .
V gene: TRBV19
J gene: TRBJ2-1
CDR3 protein: ASNSGTPGYNEQF

D gene: .
V gene: TRBV3-1/TRBV3-2
J gene: TRBJ1-2
CDR3 protein: ASSQIGTKNYGYT

D gene: .
V gene: TRBV2
J gene: TRBJ1-4
CDR3 protein: ASSESESVQKLF

D gene: TRBD1
V gene: TRBV11-2
J gene: TRBJ1-4
CDR3 protein: ASSLTEQGAYNEKLF

D gene: TRBD1
V gene: TRBV7-2
J gene: TRBJ2-7
CDR3 protein: ASSRLEGAAYEQY

D gene: TRBD1
V gene: TRBV5-1
J gene: TRBJ2-7
CDR3 protein: ASSEQGGPFMDEQY

D gene: .
V gene: TRBV6-2/TRBV6-3
J gene: TRBJ2-7
CDR3 protein: ASSYVSSQY

D gene: .
V gene: TRBV5-1
J gene: TRBJ1-2
CDR3 protein: ASSQGAPSYGYT

D gene: TRBD1
V gene: TRBV6-5
J gene: TRBJ1-2
CDR3 protein: ASSPPRQGADGYT

D gene: .
V gene: TRBV6-5
J gene: TRBJ2-4
CDR3 protein: ASSYGQQNIQY

D gene: .
V gene: TRBV9
J gene: TRBJ2-2
CDR3 protein: ASSAHLGPATTGELF

D gene: .
V gene: TRBV3-1/TRBV3-2
J gene: TRBJ2-5
CDR3 protein: ASSQDPYRIETQY

D gene: TRBD2
V gene: TRBV28
J gene: TRBJ2-7
CDR3 protein: ASSFLASGRDSYEQY

D gene: TRBD1
V gene: TRBV18
J gene: TRBJ1-5
CDR3 protein: ASSPQGQGAGQPQH

D gene: TRBD1
V gene: TRBV19
J gene: TRBJ2-2
CDR3 protein: ASSSDRGLTGELF

D gene: .
V gene: TRBV18
J gene: TRBJ1-1
CDR3 protein: ASAQGVDTEAF

D gene: .
V gene: TRBV11-2
J gene: TRBJ2-7
CDR3 protein: ASSSTTGLAYEQY

D gene: TRBD2
V gene: TRBV28
J gene: TRBJ2-1
CDR3 protein: ASRRTSGGRGF

D gene: TRBD1
V gene: TRBV28
J gene: TRBJ2-7
CDR3 protein: ASSSEGQGSYEQY

D gene: .
V gene: TRBV7-7
J gene: TRBJ2-3
CDR3 protein: ASSPSNGRTDTQY

D gene: TRBD1
V gene: TRBV5-4
J gene: TRBJ2-7
CDR3 protein: ASSASGTGVSEQY

D gene: .
V gene: TRBV28
J gene: TRBJ2-2
CDR3 protein: ASSFPYTGELF

D gene: TRBD1
V gene: TRBV19
J gene: TRBJ1-2
CDR3 protein: ASRRTGSNYGYT

D gene: .
V gene: TRBV18
J gene: TRBJ1-6
CDR3 protein: ASSPGAWGNSPLH

D gene: .
V gene: TRBV7-9
J gene: TRBJ1-1
CDR3 protein: ASSLAQGWNTEAF

D gene: TRBD1
V gene: TRBV18
J gene: TRBJ2-5
CDR3 protein: ASSPYRGPQETQY

D gene: .
V gene: TRBV18
J gene: TRBJ1-6
CDR3 protein: ASSRTQGHNNSPLH

D gene: .
V gene: TRBV29-1
J gene: TRBJ1-1
CDR3 protein: SVYKVMNTEAF

D gene: .
V gene: TRBV24-1
J gene: TRBJ2-7
CDR3 protein: ATSDSETYEQY

D gene: .
V gene: TRBV2
J gene: TRBJ1-1
CDR3 protein: ASREQGRTEAF

D gene: TRBD2
V gene: TRBV5-1
J gene: TRBJ2-1
CDR3 protein: ASSLVLAVGNEQF

D gene: .
V gene: TRBV6-5
J gene: TRBJ1-5
CDR3 protein: ASSYSSRPNQPQH

D gene: .
V gene: TRBV29-1
J gene: TRBJ1-1
CDR3 protein: SVGQVLSDTEAF

D gene: .
V gene: TRBV19
J gene: TRBJ2-7
CDR3 protein: ASSARITGSYEQY

D gene: .
V gene: TRBV30
J gene: TRBJ2-5
CDR3 protein: AWSVRYQETQY

D gene: TRBD1
V gene: TRBV5-1
J gene: TRBJ2-7
CDR3 protein: ASSLIVGGQGNYEQY

D gene: .
V gene: TRBV6-5
J gene: TRBJ1-1
CDR3 protein: ASSYAGRGNTEAF

D gene: .
V gene: TRBV6-5
J gene: TRBJ1-1
CDR3 protein: ASSYGRPEFGAF

D gene: TRBD2
V gene: TRBV7-2
J gene: TRBJ2-5
CDR3 protein: ASSLLLLGLAGEETQY